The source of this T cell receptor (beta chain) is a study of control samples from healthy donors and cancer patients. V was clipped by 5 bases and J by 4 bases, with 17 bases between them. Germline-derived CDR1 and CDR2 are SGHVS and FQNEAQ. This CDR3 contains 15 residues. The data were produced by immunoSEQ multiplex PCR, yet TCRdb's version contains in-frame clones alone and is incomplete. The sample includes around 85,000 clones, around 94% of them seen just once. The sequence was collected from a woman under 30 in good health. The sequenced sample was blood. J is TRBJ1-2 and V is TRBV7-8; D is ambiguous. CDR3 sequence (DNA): TGTGCCAGCAGCCTCTCCAGTCCAACGGCCTATGGCTACACCTTC. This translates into CASSLSSPTAYGYTF.